Listed here are 32 T cell receptor beta chains from one sample, sequenced in a study of T cell changes during pregnancy in multiple sclerosis (dated 2019 in TCRdb). The method behind the library was the immunoSEQ multiplex PCR assay. Entries here come from immuneACCESS through TCRdb and include only in-frame sequences with V and J called. Some clones fail to appear in such tables; in the studies checked, an unresolved V gene covers under half of the shortfall, and the cause of the remainder is unknown. The sample contains 74,000 or so clones, approximately 92% of them found a single time. The ten top clones hold 0.2% to 0.25% of the sample. This sample comprised CD4+ T cells from peripheral blood mononuclear cells, obtained before pregnancy. These receptors all stem from a female donor with multiple sclerosis, enrolled in a pregnancy study.

The chain combines TRBV30 with TRBJ1-4; D not resolved. Germline CDR1 reads GTSNPN; CDR2 reads SVGIG (reference sequence). The CDR3 length is 13 residues. V dropped 0 bases and J dropped 6 bases, with 8 bases sitting between them. Written as DNA, the CDR3 is TGTGCCTGGAGTGTAGTACTCCATGAAAAACTGTTTTTT. This codes for CAWSVVLHEKLFF.

A note on this clone: An end of the junction does not agree with germline; a read error may underlie this. The V call is TRBV4-1, the J call TRBJ1-2; 7 bases fit TRBD1. This CDR3 region has 15 residues. Germline CDR1 and CDR2: MGHRA and YSYEKL. CDR3 DNA: TGCGCCAGCAGCCTCAACGACAGGGCTCACTACGGCTACACCTTC. The encoded protein is CASSLNDRAHYGYTF.

This chain links TRBV6-5 with TRBJ1-1; 8 bases agree with TRBD1. Germline V gene sequence: CDR1 MNHEY, CDR2 SVGAGI. Trimming took 5 bases from V and 3 from J; bases not matched to a gene: 5. The CDR3 is 14 amino acids. The chain's CDR3 is CASSKTGGYTEAFF. DNA for the CDR3: TGTGCCAGCAGTAAAACAGGGGGGTACACTGAAGCTTTCTTT.

This clone was detected a few times. The V call is TRBV5-1, the J call TRBJ1-1, with 9 bases aligning to TRBD1. Germline V lookup: CDR1 SGHRS, CDR2 YFSETQ. The CDR3 has 16 residues. Trimming cost V 3 bases and J 6 bases; bases outside gene matches: 12. The CDR3 reads CASSWGTGRGYAEAFF. CDR3 bases: TGCGCCAGCAGCTGGGGGACAGGGAGGGGATACGCTGAAGCTTTCTTT. Combining the CDR3 with reference TRBV5-1 and TRBJ1-1 gives the whole variable domain KAGVTQTPRYLIKTRGQQVTLSCSPISGHRSVSWYQQTPGQGLQFLFEYFSETQRNKGNFPGRFSGRQFSNSRSEMNVSTLELGDSALYLCASSWGTGRGYAEAFFGQGTRLTVV.

The CDR3 bases are TGTGCCAGCAGTTTAGCGGGATTCAATCAGCCCCAGCATTTT. It codes for CASSLAGFNQPQHF. V is TRBV27 and J is TRBJ1-5; D is ambiguous. Germline V gives CDR1 MNHEY, CDR2 SMNVEV (reference sequence). V was shortened by 2 bases and J by 3 bases, with 8 bases between the two germline ends. CDR3 length equals 14 residues.

The count of this clone is one. CDR3 nucleotide sequence: TGTGCCAGCAGCCCGCGGGGAGTGGGAGATTGGCTCTCTGGGGCCAACGTCCTGACTTTC. Residues: CASSPRGVGDWLSGANVLTF. The rearrangement uses TRBV5-4 and TRBJ2-6; possibly TRBD2 for D (6 bases). Germline assignment: CDR1 SGHNT and CDR2 YYREEE (reference sequence). V lost 4 bases, J lost 0 bases, and 23 bases lay in between. The CDR3 consists of 20 residues.

This chain links TRBV5-4 with TRBJ2-6; D gene unclear. The CDR3 is 15 amino acids. V lost 2 bases to trimming and J lost 2 bases, with 8 bases between them. Germline CDR1 is SGHNT and CDR2 is YYREEE (reference sequence). The CDR3 loop is CASSFDIAGANVLTF. CDR3 DNA sequence: TGTGCCAGCAGCTTTGACATAGCTGGGGCCAACGTCCTGACTTTC.

V usage is TRBV5-4 and J usage is TRBJ1-2, with 7 bases lining up with TRBD1. There are 15 residues in the CDR3. Germline V gene lookup returns CDR1 SGHNT and CDR2 YYREEE (reference sequence). Trimming at V came to 4 bases and at J to 2 bases, leaving 8 bases not matched to a gene. CDR3 in amino acids: CASSPGQPLNYGYTF. As DNA, the CDR3 is TGTGCCAGCAGCCCGGGACAGCCTCTCAACTATGGCTACACCTTC.

V usage is TRBV19 and J usage is TRBJ1-5, with 8 bases that match TRBD1. The CDR3 consists of 15 residues. CDR1 and CDR2 (germline): LNHDA, SQIVND (reference sequence). J lost 4 bases, V lost 9 bases, and 11 bases had no gene match. This chain's CDR3 is CASRSQGAENQPQHF. Written as DNA, the CDR3 is TGTGCCAGCCGATCCCAGGGGGCTGAGAATCAGCCCCAGCATTTT.

The chain is built from TRBV11-3 and TRBJ2-3; TRBD2 aligns across 9 bases. Trimming cost V 2 bases and J 1 base; bases outside gene matches: 10. The CDR3 totals 18 residues. Germline CDR1 and CDR2: SGHNT and YENEEA. The CDR3 sequence: CASSLRTSVKRGTDTQYF. In DNA, the CDR3 is TGTGCCAGCAGCTTACGGACTAGCGTTAAAAGGGGCACAGATACGCAGTATTTT.

The V gene is TRBV2, the J gene TRBJ1-5; 7 bases agree with TRBD1. CDR1 SNHLY and CDR2 FYNNEI come from the germline V gene. V was pared by 4 bases and J by 1 base, with 7 bases of the junction left unmatched. This CDR3 region has 16 residues. Here the CDR3 reads CASSVQGVRSNQPQHF. CDR3 DNA sequence: TGTGCCAGCAGTGTCCAGGGGGTACGAAGCAATCAGCCCCAGCATTTT.

V gene TRBV5-1 combines with J gene TRBJ1-1, with D hard to call. This CDR3 region has 15 residues. The germline V and J ends were trimmed by 0 bases and 0 bases, with 9 bases remaining between them. Per germline, CDR1 SGHRS and CDR2 YFSETQ. The CDR3 region has the DNA TGCGCCAGCAGCTTGGGATGGGCTTTGAACACTGAAGCTTTCTTT. It translates to CASSLGWALNTEAFF.

This clone was seen only once. The chain has TRBV27 and TRBJ1-2, with 9 nucleotides matching TRBD1. V trimming: 5 bases; J trimming: 2 bases; junction bases outside the gene matches: 3. The CDR3 runs to 14 residues. Germline V gene sequence: CDR1 MNHEY, CDR2 SMNVEV (reference sequence). The CDR3 loop reads CASSRDRVNYGYTF. The CDR3 DNA is TGTGCCAGCAGTAGGGACAGGGTAAACTATGGCTACACCTTC.

The chain employs TRBV4-2 and TRBJ2-1, with TRBD1 matching over 9 bases. With V trimmed by 4 bases and J by 2 bases, 6 bases remained unmatched. The CDR3 covers 16 residues. Germline V gene lookup returns CDR1 LGHNA and CDR2 YNFKEQ. The CDR3 DNA reads TGTGCCAGCAGCCGTTCCGGGACAGGGACCTACAATGAGCAGTTCTTC. Residues: CASSRSGTGTYNEQFF.

V usage is TRBV19 and J usage is TRBJ2-5, with 12 bases fitting TRBD2. J was trimmed by 5 bases and V by 4 bases; bases with no gene match: 8. The CDR3 has 16 residues. Germline lookup yields CDR1 LNHDA and CDR2 SQIVND (reference sequence). This CDR3 is CASSTPTSGGEETQYF. Here the CDR3 DNA reads TGTGCCAGTAGTACGCCGACTAGCGGGGGCGAGGAGACCCAGTACTTC.

CDR3 sequence: CASSLERDRSSFYGYTF. The DNA for the CDR3 is TGTGCCAGCAGCTTAGAAAGGGACAGGTCGAGTTTTTATGGCTACACCTTC. The chain joins TRBV7-9 to TRBJ1-2; TRBD1 matches 8 bases. The CDR3 is made up of 17 amino acids. Trimming at V came to 1 base and at J to 5 bases, leaving 12 bases not matched to a gene. Germline lookup yields CDR1 SEHNR and CDR2 FQNEAQ (reference sequence).

The chain links TRBV6-5 to TRBJ2-1, with D possibly matching TRBD2 (5 bases). The germline CDR1 and CDR2 sequences are MNHEY and SVGAGI. CDR3 size: 14 residues. V was clipped by 6 bases and J by 10 bases, with 19 bases between them. The CDR3 loop reads CASSRSQPTGEQFF. CDR3 DNA: TGTGCCAGCAGCCGCAGCCAACCCACGGGGGAGCAGTTCTTC.

V and J are TRBV10-3 and TRBJ2-5; tentatively, D is TRBD1 (6 bases). Germline V gene sequence: CDR1 ENHRY, CDR2 SYGVKD. Between the trimmed V and J ends, which lost 4 bases and 2 bases, there was a span of 11 bases. CDR3 length: 14 amino acids. As DNA, the CDR3 is TGTGCCATCAGTGTACAGGGTTTTCAAGAGACCCAGTACTTC. It translates to CAISVQGFQETQYF.

The chain employs TRBV6-1 and TRBJ1-1, with 7 bases matching TRBD1. J was trimmed by 4 bases and V by 4 bases; bases with no gene match: 6. Per the germline V gene, CDR1 is MNHNS and CDR2 is SASEGT. This CDR3 is built from 14 residues. The CDR3 loop is CASSVQAGGTEAFF. CDR3 sequence (DNA): TGTGCCAGCAGTGTTCAGGCAGGGGGCACTGAAGCTTTCTTT.

The chain carries TRBV19 and TRBJ1-5; perhaps TRBD1 as D (5 bases). The CDR3 length is 15 residues. In germline, CDR1 is LNHDA, CDR2 SQIVND (reference sequence). Trimming removed 3 bases from V and 4 bases from J, with 13 bases in between. CDR3 region: CASSMLRALNQPQHF. The CDR3 DNA follows: TGTGCCAGTAGTATGCTCAGGGCCCTAAATCAGCCCCAGCATTTT.

V is TRBV5-1 and J is TRBJ1-4; TRBD1 aligns across 8 bases. From germline, CDR1 is SGHRS and CDR2 YFSETQ. The CDR3 sequence is 14 residues long. The junction had 5 bases not matched to a gene; V was cut back by 2 bases and J by 8 bases. CDR3 sequence (DNA): TGCGCCAGCAGCTTCGGACAGGGCGGGGAAAAACTGTTTTTT. Protein sequence: CASSFGQGGEKLFF.

In its sample, this clone was seen once. This sequence joins TRBV29-1 and TRBJ2-1; the D gene is possibly TRBD2 (6 bases). Trimming removed 4 bases at V and 4 bases at J, with 17 bases between. Germline V gene lookup returns CDR1 SQVTM and CDR2 ANQGSEA. This CDR3 is built from 15 residues. CDR3 protein: CSVGPLLGGYNEQFF. DNA of the CDR3: TGCAGCGTTGGGCCCTTGCTGGGGGGATACAATGAGCAGTTCTTC.

V and J are TRBV18 and TRBJ2-7, with D perhaps TRBD1 (6 bases). V was cut by 3 bases and J by 2 bases, with 8 bases left in between. The CDR3 totals 13 residues. The germline V gene has CDR1 KGHSH and CDR2 LQKENI. The CDR3 DNA reads as TGTGCCAGCTCACCCCAGGGGACCTACGAGCAGTACTTC. It codes for CASSPQGTYEQYF.

This chain uses TRBV5-6 with TRBJ1-2, with 9 bases matching TRBD1. The CDR3 loop spans 14 amino acids. The germline V gene has CDR1 SGHDT and CDR2 YYEEEE. The trim removed 2 bases at V and 6 bases at J, leaving 5 bases unmatched. CDR3 sequence (DNA): TGTGCCAGCAGCTTCTGGGACAGGGATCATGGCTACACCTTC. Its translation is CASSFWDRDHGYTF.

This chain links TRBV28 with TRBJ2-3, with 7 bases that match TRBD2. This CDR3 contains 17 residues. CDR1 is MDHEN and CDR2 is SYDVKM in the germline V gene. Germline trimming cut 3 bases from V and 1 base from J; bases unmatched to any gene: 10. CDR3 residues: CASSFPGGSGGTDTQYF. The CDR3 DNA sequence: TGTGCCAGCAGTTTTCCTGGCGGGAGCGGGGGCACAGATACGCAGTATTTT.

This rearrangement joins TRBV19 to TRBJ2-5, with D maybe TRBD2 (6 bases). V was cut by 1 base and J by 1 base, with 10 bases left in between. The CDR3 runs 15 residues. The V gene's germline CDR1 is LNHDA and CDR2 SQIVND (reference sequence). CDR3 sequence: CASSIGGVLQETQYF. In DNA, the CDR3 is TGTGCCAGTAGTATAGGGGGGGTGCTCCAAGAGACCCAGTACTTC.

This clone has only a few counts. The chain uses TRBV5-8 and TRBJ1-2, with D possibly matching TRBD1 (6 bases). Per germline, CDR1 SGHTS and CDR2 YDEGEE. The V gene lost 4 bases and the J gene lost 7 bases, with 8 bases spanning the gap. The CDR3 has 11 amino acids. The CDR3 DNA reads TGTGCCAGCAGCCCGGACAGTGGCTACACCTTC. The encoded protein is CASSPDSGYTF.

The V and J genes are TRBV6-1 and TRBJ1-3; TRBD1 agrees at 9 bases. J gave up 0 bases and V 5 bases, and 2 bases lay outside the gene matches. This CDR3 region has 15 residues. The germline V gene encodes CDR1 MNHNS and CDR2 SASEGT. CDR3 in DNA: TGTGCCAGCAGTTGGGGACAGGGCTCTGGAAACACCATATATTTT. Its translation is CASSWGQGSGNTIYF.

The chain combines TRBV7-2 with TRBJ1-1; perhaps TRBD1 as D (5 bases). Germline CDR1 SGHTA, CDR2 FQGNSA. Trimming removed 2 bases at V and 2 bases at J, with 6 bases between. The CDR3 is made up of 13 amino acids. CDR3 residues: CASSLRGNTEAFF. The CDR3 DNA reads as TGTGCCAGCAGCTTAAGGGGAAACACTGAAGCTTTCTTT. Combining the CDR3 with reference TRBV7-2 and TRBJ1-1 gives the whole variable domain GAGVSQSPSNKVTEKGKDVELRCDPISGHTALYWYRQSLGQGLEFLIYFQGNSAPDKSGLPSDRFSAERTGGSVSTLTIQRTQQEDSAVYLCASSLRGNTEAFFGQGTRLTVV.

J is TRBJ2-6 and V is TRBV5-1, with TRBD1 identical over 8 bases. CDR1 and CDR2 (germline): SGHRS, YFSETQ. The CDR3 sequence is 19 residues long. V was clipped by 4 bases and J by 0 bases; unmatched bases: 12. In DNA form, the CDR3 reads TGCGCCAGCAGCCCCGAAGGTCAGGGGGCGATCTCTGGGGCCAACGTCCTGACTTTC. The encoded protein is CASSPEGQGAISGANVLTF.

The rearrangement links TRBV7-9 to TRBJ2-2; D ambiguous. Germline CDR1 and CDR2: SEHNR and FQNEAQ (reference sequence). This CDR3 is built from 13 residues. V shed 2 bases and J shed 4 bases, with 5 bases lying between them. CDR3 loop: CASSLLSTGELFF. DNA for the CDR3: TGTGCCAGCAGCTTACTTAGCACCGGGGAGCTGTTTTTT.

This chain joins TRBV20-1 and TRBJ2-7; 9 positions match TRBD1. The CDR3 runs to 10 residues. The germline V gene has CDR1 DFQATT and CDR2 SNEGSKA (reference sequence). CDR3 DNA: TGCAGCGGACAGGGGTACGAGCAGTACTTC. It specifies CSGQGYEQYF.